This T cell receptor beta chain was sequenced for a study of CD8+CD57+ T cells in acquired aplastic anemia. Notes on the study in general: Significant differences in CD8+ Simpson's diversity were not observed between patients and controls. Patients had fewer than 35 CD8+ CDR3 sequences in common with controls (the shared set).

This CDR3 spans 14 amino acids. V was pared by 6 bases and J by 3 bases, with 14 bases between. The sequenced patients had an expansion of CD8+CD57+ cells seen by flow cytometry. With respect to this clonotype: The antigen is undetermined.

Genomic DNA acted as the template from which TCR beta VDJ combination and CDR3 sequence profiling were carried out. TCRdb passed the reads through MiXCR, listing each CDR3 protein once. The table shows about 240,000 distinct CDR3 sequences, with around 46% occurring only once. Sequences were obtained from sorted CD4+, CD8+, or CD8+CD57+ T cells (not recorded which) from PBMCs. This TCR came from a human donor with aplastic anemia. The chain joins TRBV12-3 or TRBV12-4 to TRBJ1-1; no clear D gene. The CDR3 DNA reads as TGTGCCAGCAGGATAGCGGTCTCGGACACTGAAGCTTTCTTT. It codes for CASRIAVSDTEAFF.